This section outlines one T cell receptor (beta chain) sequence together with its context. Profiling relied on immunoSEQ multiplex PCR, and the TCRdb table lists in-frame clones only, not all of them. In the table there are about 120,000 clones, roughly nine tenths of which are singletons. V lost 0 bases and J 7 bases, leaving 6 bases between the germline ends. The CDR3 length is 13 residues. Germline CDR1 is MNHEY and CDR2 is SVGAGI. The data belong to a study of T cell responses to AZD1222 COVID-19 vaccine. This material consisted of peripheral blood, taken 28 days after the second AZD1222 dose. The J gene is TRBJ2-2, the V gene TRBV6-5; D gene uncertain. The sequence was collected from an adult who received the AZD1222 COVID-19 vaccine. The CDR3 reads CASSYSVYGELFF. For the CDR3, the DNA is TGTGCCAGCAGTTACTCGGTCTACGGGGAGCTGTTTTTT.